The entry that follows covers one T cell receptor beta chain sequence. The antigen remains undetermined. This record belongs to a study of T cell responses to AZD1222 COVID-19 vaccine. Findings of the study overall: Vaccination with two AZD1222 doses was followed by a rise in Spike-specific TCR breadth and depth. A mostly white British donor set with more females was recruited, and clonal diversity was possibly underestimated. Variant regions that are unmutated are reportedly the target of nearly half of spike-specific TCRs. It was only after the peak T cell response that any repertoires were sampled.

Using immunoSEQ multiplex PCR, the repertoire was profiled, and TCRdb retains in-frame clones only, with some absent. Of approximately 81,000 clones listed, around nine tenths are singletons. The length of the CDR3 is 14 residues. The germline gives CDR1 KGHSH, CDR2 LQKENI. V shed 4 bases and J 1 base; nucleotides not matched to a gene: 2. Source: peripheral blood, taken on day 0 of MenACWY control vaccination. This chain connects TRBV18 to TRBJ2-3, with 7 bases lining up with TRBD2. The origin of this receptor is an adult in good health. CDR3 nucleotides: TGTGCCAGCTCACGGGACTATGGCACAGATACGCAGTATTTT. It yields the protein CASSRDYGTDTQYF.